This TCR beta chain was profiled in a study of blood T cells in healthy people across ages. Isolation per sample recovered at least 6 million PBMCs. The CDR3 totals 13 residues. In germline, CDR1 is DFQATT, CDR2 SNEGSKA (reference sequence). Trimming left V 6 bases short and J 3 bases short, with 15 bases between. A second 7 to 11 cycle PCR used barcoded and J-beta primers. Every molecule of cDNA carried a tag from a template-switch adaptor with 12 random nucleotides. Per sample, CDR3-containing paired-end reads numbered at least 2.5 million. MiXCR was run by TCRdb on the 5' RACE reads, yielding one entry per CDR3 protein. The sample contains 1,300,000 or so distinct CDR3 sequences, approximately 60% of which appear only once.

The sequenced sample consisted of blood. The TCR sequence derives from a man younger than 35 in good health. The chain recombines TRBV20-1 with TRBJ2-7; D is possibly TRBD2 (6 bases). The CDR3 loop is CSARSGVRYEQYF. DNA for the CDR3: TGCAGTGCCCGATCGGGGGTTCGCTACGAGCAGTACTTC.